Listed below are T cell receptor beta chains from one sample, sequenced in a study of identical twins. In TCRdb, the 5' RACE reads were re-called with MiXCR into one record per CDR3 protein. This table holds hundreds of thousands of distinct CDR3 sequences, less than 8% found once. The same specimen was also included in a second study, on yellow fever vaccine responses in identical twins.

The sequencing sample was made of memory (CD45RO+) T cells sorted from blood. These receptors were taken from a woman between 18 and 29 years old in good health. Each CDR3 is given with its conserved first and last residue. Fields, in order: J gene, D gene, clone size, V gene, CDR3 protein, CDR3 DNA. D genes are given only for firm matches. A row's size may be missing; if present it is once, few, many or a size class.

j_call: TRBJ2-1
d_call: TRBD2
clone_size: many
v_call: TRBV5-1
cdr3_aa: CASSPIAGYNEQFF
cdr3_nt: TGCGCCAGCAGCCCTATAGCGGGATACAATGAGCAGTTCTTC

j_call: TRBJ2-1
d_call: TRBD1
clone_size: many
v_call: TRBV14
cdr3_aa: CASSWDRVNEQFF
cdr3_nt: TGTGCCAGCAGCTGGGACAGGGTGAATGAGCAGTTCTTC

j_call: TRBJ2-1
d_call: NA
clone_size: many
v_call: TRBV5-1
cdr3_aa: CASSLDSRPAPNEQFF
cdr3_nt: TGCGCCAGCAGCTTGGATTCAAGACCAGCGCCCAATGAGCAGTTCTTC

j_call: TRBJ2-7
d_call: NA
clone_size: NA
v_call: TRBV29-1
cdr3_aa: CSVRENSYEQYF
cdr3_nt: TGCAGCGTTCGCGAGAACTCCTACGAGCAGTACTTC

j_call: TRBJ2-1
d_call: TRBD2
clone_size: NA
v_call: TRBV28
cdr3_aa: CASSFSVRGGYNEQFF
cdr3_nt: TGTGCCAGCAGTTTTTCGGTGCGGGGGGGGTACAATGAGCAGTTCTTC

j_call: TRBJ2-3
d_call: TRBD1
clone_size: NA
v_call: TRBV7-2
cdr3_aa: CASSTTGQRTDTQYF
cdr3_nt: TGTGCCAGCAGCACGACAGGGCAACGCACAGATACGCAGTATTTT

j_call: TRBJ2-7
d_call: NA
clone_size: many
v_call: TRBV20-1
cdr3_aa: CSARPYEQYF
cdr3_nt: TGCAGTGCTAGACCCTACGAGCAGTACTTC

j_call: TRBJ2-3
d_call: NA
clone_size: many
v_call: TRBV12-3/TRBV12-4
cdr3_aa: CASTVRQTDTQYF
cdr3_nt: TGTGCCAGCACCGTCAGACAGACAGATACGCAGTATTTT

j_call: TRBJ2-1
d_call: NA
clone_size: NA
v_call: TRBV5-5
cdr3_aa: CASSQPQLAVKIF
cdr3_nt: TGTGCCAGCAGCCAGCCCCAGTTGGCAGTGAAGATCTTC

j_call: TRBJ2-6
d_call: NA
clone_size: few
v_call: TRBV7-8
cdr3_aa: CASRQTTGNNVLTF
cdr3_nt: TGTGCCAGCAGACAAACGACAGGAAACAACGTCCTGACTTTC

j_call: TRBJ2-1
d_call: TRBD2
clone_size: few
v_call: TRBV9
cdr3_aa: CASSERTSGPYNEQFF
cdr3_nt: TGTGCCAGCAGCGAACGGACTAGCGGTCCCTACAATGAGCAGTTCTTC

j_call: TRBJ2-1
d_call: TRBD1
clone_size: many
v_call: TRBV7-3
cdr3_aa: CASSPTGGLYNEQFF
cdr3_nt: TGTGCCAGCAGCCCTACAGGGGGCCTCTACAATGAGCAGTTCTTC

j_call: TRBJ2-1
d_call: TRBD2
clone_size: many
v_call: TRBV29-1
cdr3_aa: CSVDLTSGSYNEQFF
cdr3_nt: TGCAGCGTTGACCTGACTAGCGGGAGCTACAATGAGCAGTTCTTC

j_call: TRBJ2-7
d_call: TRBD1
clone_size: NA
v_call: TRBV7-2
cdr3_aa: CASSPGGTGAGEQYF
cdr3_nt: TGTGCCAGCAGCCCCGGGGGGACAGGGGCTGGAGAGCAGTACTTC

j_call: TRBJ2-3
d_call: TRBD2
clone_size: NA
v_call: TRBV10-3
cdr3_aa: CAIAGGTDTQYF
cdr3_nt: TGTGCCATCGCGGGGGGCACAGATACGCAGTATTTT

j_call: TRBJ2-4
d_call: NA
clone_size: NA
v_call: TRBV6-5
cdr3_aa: CASSYRGQRDIQYF
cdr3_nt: TGTGCCAGCAGTTATAGGGGACAACGCGACATTCAGTACTTC

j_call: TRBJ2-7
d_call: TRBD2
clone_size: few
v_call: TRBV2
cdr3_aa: CASSGRESLIYEQYF
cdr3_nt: TGTGCCAGCAGTGGGCGGGAGAGCCTAATCTACGAGCAGTACTTC

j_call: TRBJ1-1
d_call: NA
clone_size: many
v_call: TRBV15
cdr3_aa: CATSRDLAGTEAFF
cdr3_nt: TGTGCCACCAGCAGAGATCTCGCGGGCACTGAAGCTTTCTTT

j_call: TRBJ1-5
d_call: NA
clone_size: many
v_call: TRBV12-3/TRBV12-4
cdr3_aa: CASSLDRASNQPQHF
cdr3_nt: TGTGCCAGCAGTCTAGACAGAGCTAGCAATCAGCCCCAGCATTTT

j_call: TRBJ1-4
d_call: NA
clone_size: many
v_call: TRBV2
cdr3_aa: CASRYRNTNEKLFF
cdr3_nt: TGTGCCAGCAGGTACAGGAACACTAATGAAAAACTGTTTTTT

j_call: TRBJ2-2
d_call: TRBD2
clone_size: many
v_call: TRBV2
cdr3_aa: CASSGLAGEGTGELFF
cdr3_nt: TGTGCCAGCAGCGGACTAGCGGGAGAAGGCACCGGGGAGCTGTTTTTT

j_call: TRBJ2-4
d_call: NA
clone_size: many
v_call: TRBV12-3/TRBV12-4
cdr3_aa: CASSATPPNIQYF
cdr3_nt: TGTGCCAGCAGTGCGACGCCCCCAAACATTCAGTACTTC

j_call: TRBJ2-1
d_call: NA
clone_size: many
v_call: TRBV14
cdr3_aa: CASSQGGGGLPLNEQFF
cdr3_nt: TGTGCCAGCAGCCAGGGAGGAGGGGGTCTCCCTTTGAATGAGCAGTTCTTC

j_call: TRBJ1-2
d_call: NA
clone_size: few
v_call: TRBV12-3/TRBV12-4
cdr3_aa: CASSPERYGYTF
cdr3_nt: TGTGCCAGCAGCCCCGAACGGTATGGCTACACCTTC